Below are 26 T cell receptor beta chains sequenced from a single sample in a study of blood T cell repertoires in COVID-19. Sequenced by immunoSEQ multiplex PCR; TCRdb stores in-frame clones only, minus some. This sample has 120,000 to 150,000 clones, with roughly 90% found just once. The specimen sequenced was peripheral blood. All receptors come from a woman in her fifties or sixties with acute or convalescent COVID-19.

The genes are TRBV13 and TRBJ2-3; 7 bases agree with TRBD2. The CDR3 length is 16 residues. Germline assignment: CDR1 PRHDT and CDR2 FYEKMQ (reference sequence). V lost 0 bases to trimming and J lost 1 base; unmatched junction nucleotides: 4. CDR3 in amino acids: CASSLGRLAGTDTQYF. CDR3 coding DNA: TGTGCCAGCAGCTTAGGTAGGCTAGCGGGCACAGATACGCAGTATTTT. Drawing the rest from reference TRBV13 and TRBJ2-3, the complete variable domain is AAGVIQSPRHLIKEKRETATLKCYPIPRHDTVYWYQQGPGQDPQFLISFYEKMQSDKGSIPDRFSAQQFSDYHSELNMSSLELGDSALYFCASSLGRLAGTDTQYFGPGTRLTVL.

This chain uses TRBV29-1 with TRBJ2-7; TRBD1 matches at 8 bases. Germline V gene data show CDR1 as SQVTM and CDR2 as ANQGSEA. This CDR3 region has 16 residues. V was clipped by 6 bases and J by 1 base; unmatched bases: 14. The chain's CDR3 is CSVVTRGQGASYEQYF. As DNA, the CDR3 is TGCAGCGTCGTCACACGGGGGCAGGGGGCATCCTACGAGCAGTACTTC.

The rearrangement joins TRBV11-2 to TRBJ2-5, with a tentative D call TRBD1 (5 bases). The V and J ends lost 1 base and 13 bases respectively, with 19 bases between them. The CDR3 runs to 14 residues. Germline V CDR1 and CDR2: SGHAT, FQNNGV. In DNA, the CDR3 is TGTGCCAGCAGCTTAGTGGTGGCAGGGCCTTTAGCGTACTTC. Translation: CASSLVVAGPLAYF.

This clone was seen only a few times. The V gene is TRBV12-3 or TRBV12-4, the J gene TRBJ1-5; weak D call: TRBD1 (6 bases). The CDR3 covers 13 residues. The V end was cut by 5 bases, the J end by 6 bases, with 11 bases between. This chain's CDR3 is CASSVQGRQPQHF. In DNA, the CDR3 is TGTGCCAGCAGTGTACAGGGTCGTCAGCCCCAGCATTTT.

The chain recombines TRBV9 with TRBJ2-5; TRBD2 matches at 7 bases. The CDR3 is made up of 15 amino acids. V gave up 4 bases and J gave up 4 bases; unmatched junction bases: 10. The V gene's germline CDR1 is SGDLS and CDR2 YYNGEE. The DNA of the CDR3 is TGTGCCAGCAGCCCCGGGGTTGGGGGGGGAGAGACCCAGTACTTC. Amino acids: CASSPGVGGGETQYF.

This chain connects TRBV2 to TRBJ2-1, with 8 bases that match TRBD1. Germline V gives CDR1 SNHLY, CDR2 FYNNEI. This CDR3 spans 16 amino acids. V shed 2 bases, J shed 2 bases, and the junction held 5 bases outside the gene matches. The CDR3 region has the DNA TGTGCCAGCAGTGAACGGGCAGGGGGCACCTACAATGAGCAGTTCTTC. Amino acids: CASSERAGGTYNEQFF. The variable domain in full, completed from reference TRBV2 and TRBJ2-1, reads EPEVTQTPSHQVTQMGQEVILRCVPISNHLYFYWYRQILGQKVEFLVSFYNNEISEKSEIFDDQFSVERPDGSNFTLKIRSTKLEDSAMYFCASSERAGGTYNEQFFGPGTRLTVL.

This CDR3 is CASSENNNRGRSSYEQYF. The CDR3 DNA reads as TGTGCCAGCAGTGAAAATAATAACAGGGGGCGATCCTCCTACGAGCAGTACTTC. V and J are TRBV25-1 and TRBJ2-7; 9 bases match TRBD1. Germline CDR1 MGHDK, CDR2 SYGVNS. The CDR3 runs to 18 residues. The ends lost 2 bases at V and 0 bases at J; junction bases unmatched: 11.

The J gene is TRBJ1-2, the V gene TRBV24-1; 7 bases match TRBD1. With V trimmed by 4 bases and J by 6 bases, 13 bases remained unmatched. Germline lookup yields CDR1 KGHDR and CDR2 SFDVKD. The CDR3 covers 16 residues. CDR3 nucleotide sequence: TGTGCCACCAGTGACCCTAGACAGGGCTTTCGGGATGGCTACACCTTC. As protein: CATSDPRQGFRDGYTF.

The rearrangement joins TRBV7-3 to TRBJ2-5; 12 bases agree with TRBD2. With V trimmed by 6 bases and J by 4 bases, 6 bases remained unmatched. CDR3 length: 15 amino acids. In germline, CDR1 is SGHTA, CDR2 FQGTGA. CDR3 bases: TGTGCCAGCAGTCCCACGGGACTAGCGGGAGAGACCCAGTACTTC. Translation gives CASSPTGLAGETQYF.

The chain joins TRBV27 to TRBJ1-2, with 9 bases lining up with TRBD1. V gave up 6 bases and J gave up 4 bases; unmatched junction bases: 12. This CDR3 comprises 16 residues. The germline CDR1 and CDR2 sequences are MNHEY and SMNVEV (reference sequence). CDR3 nucleotide sequence: TGTGCCAGCAGCGGGGTCCTCGGGACAGGGTCCTATGGCTACACCTTC. Encoded protein: CASSGVLGTGSYGYTF.

The chain employs TRBV3-1 (or the pseudogene TRBV3-2) and TRBJ1-1; tentatively, D is TRBD1 (5 bases). Germline CDR1 is LGHDT and CDR2 is YNNKEL (reference sequence). V lost 3 bases and J 3 bases, leaving 11 bases between the germline ends. CDR3 length: 14 amino acids. The DNA of the CDR3 is TGTGCCAGCAGCCAGTCGACAGCCTACACTGAAGCTTTCTTT. As protein: CASSQSTAYTEAFF.

This chain uses TRBV5-1 with TRBJ2-7; 14 bases are shared with TRBD2. The length of the CDR3 is 16 residues. V trimming: 7 bases; J trimming: 6 bases; junction bases outside the gene matches: 12. The germline V gene has CDR1 SGHRS and CDR2 YFSETQ. This CDR3 reads CASQPGLAGAIGEQYF. CDR3 nucleotides: TGCGCCAGCCAACCGGGACTAGCGGGAGCTATAGGCGAGCAGTACTTC. Filled out from reference TRBV5-1 and TRBJ2-7, the complete variable domain reads KAGVTQTPRYLIKTRGQQVTLSCSPISGHRSVSWYQQTPGQGLQFLFEYFSETQRNKGNFPGRFSGRQFSNSRSEMNVSTLELGDSALYLCASQPGLAGAIGEQYFGPGTRLTVT.

The chain carries TRBV3-1 (or the pseudogene TRBV3-2) and TRBJ2-7; 10 bases align to TRBD1. Losses at the gene ends were 4 bases for V and 1 base for J; bases not matched to a gene: 7. This CDR3 contains 16 residues. Germline CDR1 and CDR2: LGHDT and YNNKEL (reference sequence). As DNA, the CDR3 is TGTGCCAGCAGCCCTCTGTTGGGACAGGGGTCCTACGAGCAGTACTTC. It encodes CASSPLLGQGSYEQYF.

This chain uses TRBV19 with TRBJ1-5, with a tentative D call TRBD1 (5 bases). Germline V gives CDR1 LNHDA, CDR2 SQIVND (reference sequence). The CDR3 is 16 residues long. V lost 5 bases, J lost 1 base, and 15 bases lay in between. The CDR3 region is CASSFQGAGSNQPQHF. In DNA form, the CDR3 reads TGTGCCAGTAGTTTCCAGGGTGCAGGGAGCAATCAGCCCCAGCATTTT.

The rearrangement joins TRBV13 to TRBJ2-7; TRBD1 matches 10 bases. This CDR3 has 14 amino acids. V lost 5 bases to trimming and J lost 4 bases; unmatched junction nucleotides: 5. Germline loops: CDR1 PRHDT, CDR2 FYEKMQ (reference sequence). The DNA of the CDR3 is TGTGCCAGCAGCCGACAGGGGGCGCAATACGAGCAGTACTTC. It encodes CASSRQGAQYEQYF.

The rearrangement uses TRBV7-2 and TRBJ2-2, with D possibly matching TRBD1 (5 bases). This CDR3 spans 14 amino acids. V was pared by 1 base and J by 6 bases, with 9 bases between. Germline V gene data show CDR1 as SGHTA and CDR2 as FQGNSA. DNA for the CDR3: TGTGCCAGCAGCTTAGTAGGGGCGGCCGGGGAGCTGTTTTTT. Residues: CASSLVGAAGELFF.

The J gene is TRBJ1-2, the V gene TRBV5-6, with 9 bases lining up with TRBD1. Germline lookup yields CDR1 SGHDT and CDR2 YYEEEE. V gave up 0 bases and J gave up 14 bases; unmatched junction bases: 2. The CDR3 contains 11 residues. The CDR3 loop is CASSLGQGVTF. The CDR3 DNA is TGTGCCAGCAGCTTGGGACAGGGGGTTACCTTC.

J is TRBJ1-2 and V is TRBV7-3; 7 bases align to TRBD1. Germline V CDR1 and CDR2: SGHTA, FQGTGA. This CDR3 contains 17 residues. The trim removed 8 bases at V and 1 base at J, leaving 16 bases unmatched. The DNA of the CDR3 is TGTGCCAGCTCCCCCTCCCTAGGGGACAGCGTTAACTATGGCTACACCTTC. Encoded protein: CASSPSLGDSVNYGYTF. Supplemented by reference TRBV7-3 and TRBJ1-2, the full variable domain reads GAGVSQTPSNKVTEKGKYVELRCDPISGHTALYWYRQSLGQGPEFLIYFQGTGAADDSGLPNDRFFAVRPEGSVSTLKIQRTERGDSAVYLCASSPSLGDSVNYGYTFGSGTRLTVV.

The J gene is TRBJ1-6, the V gene TRBV7-9; D gene unclear. The CDR3 spans 18 residues. Germline lookup yields CDR1 SEHNR and CDR2 FQNEAQ (reference sequence). With 0 bases removed from V and 1 base from J, the gap between germline ends came to 13 bases. The CDR3 nucleotides are TGTGCCAGCAGCTTAGCTCCGGACTTAACGTCCTATAATTCACCCCTCCACTTT. This gives the protein CASSLAPDLTSYNSPLHF.

The chain is built from TRBV30 and TRBJ1-5; D remains ambiguous. Germline V lookup: CDR1 GTSNPN, CDR2 SVGIG (reference sequence). The CDR3 spans 14 residues. V was pared by 0 bases and J by 5 bases, with 11 bases between. CDR3 bases: TGTGCCTGGAGTGTACAGTCAGCCGATCAGCCCCAGCATTTT. Protein sequence: CAWSVQSADQPQHF.

The V and J genes are TRBV6-5 and TRBJ2-7; the match to TRBD1 covers 10 bases. Germline V gives CDR1 MNHEY, CDR2 SVGAGI. This CDR3 comprises 14 residues. The ends lost 0 bases at V and 6 bases at J; junction bases unmatched: 2. The CDR3 is CASSYSTGGGEQYF. The CDR3 coding sequence is TGTGCCAGCAGTTACTCGACAGGGGGCGGCGAGCAGTACTTC.

V usage is TRBV28 and J usage is TRBJ2-7; 9 bases agree with TRBD1. Germline loops: CDR1 MDHEN, CDR2 SYDVKM. With 11 bases clipped from V and 5 bases from J, the junction kept 13 bases outside the gene matches. This CDR3 has 14 amino acids. The CDR3 DNA sequence: TGTGCCTGCGCTTACCGGGACAGGGACAACGAGCAGTACTTC. It is translated as CACAYRDRDNEQYF.

This clone was detected once. Other DNA sequences in this sample translate to the same CDR3. The DNA of the CDR3 is TGTGCCAGCAGTGACCGGGACAGAGGGGGCTACACCTTC. Its protein product is CASSDRDRGGYTF. The chain has TRBV6-1 and TRBJ1-2; TRBD1 aligns across 7 bases. Germline CDR1 is MNHNS and CDR2 is SASEGT. Unmatched junction bases numbered 6, after V lost 3 bases and J lost 8 bases. This CDR3 contains 13 residues.

The genes are TRBV7-6 and TRBJ2-2; 12 nucleotides agree with TRBD2. V lost 5 bases, J lost 5 bases, and 3 bases stayed unmatched. The CDR3 has 15 residues. Germline-derived CDR1 and CDR2 are SGHVS and FNYEAQ. The CDR3 is CASSPTSGRTGELFF. Here the CDR3 DNA reads TGTGCCAGCAGCCCGACTAGCGGGAGAACCGGGGAGCTGTTTTTT.

The count of this clone is one. The rearrangement joins TRBV19 to TRBJ1-2, with TRBD1 as a possible D gene (6 bases). Germline values: CDR1 LNHDA, CDR2 SQIVND (reference sequence). This CDR3 has 14 residues. With 5 bases removed from V and 6 bases from J, the gap between germline ends came to 16 bases. CDR3 loop: CASSDFSRDNGYTF. In DNA form, the CDR3 reads TGTGCCAGTAGTGACTTTTCCCGGGACAATGGCTACACCTTC.

The chain couples TRBV6-2 or TRBV6-3 to TRBJ2-7; a weak D match, TRBD2 (6 bases). Trimming pared 6 bases from V and 0 bases from J, leaving 12 bases between. This CDR3 has 14 amino acids. The germline V gene has CDR1 MNHEY and CDR2 SVGEGT. CDR3 nucleotide sequence: TGTGCCAGCAGCCGGGGAGGTATCTCCTACGAGCAGTACTTC. Translated: CASSRGGISYEQYF.